One and the same sample provided the 32 T cell receptor beta chains below, sequenced in a study of blood T cell repertoires in COVID-19. Some clones are missing from TCRdb's copy, which holds only in-frame ones; the method was immunoSEQ multiplex PCR. The sample records about 52,000 clones, 81% being singletons. Sequences were obtained from peripheral blood. These receptors were taken from a woman of 80 years or more with COVID-19, enrolled during active disease.

This rearrangement joins TRBV3-1 (or the pseudogene TRBV3-2) to TRBJ1-6; D uncertain. The V gene lost 1 base and the J gene lost 8 bases, with 6 bases spanning the gap. There are 13 residues in the CDR3. CDR1 LGHDT and CDR2 YNNKEL come from the germline V gene (reference sequence). The CDR3 bases are TGTGCCAGCAGCCAAGGCAACTATTCACCCCTCCACTTT. Amino acids: CASSQGNYSPLHF.

This clone counts as medium-sized (0.01 to 0.1%). The chain links TRBV18 to TRBJ1-2; 8 nucleotides align to TRBD1. This CDR3 has 17 amino acids. Per germline, CDR1 KGHSH and CDR2 LQKENI. V shed 1 base, J shed 1 base, and the junction held 8 bases outside the gene matches. The CDR3 region is CASSPRYGTGNNYGYTF. As DNA, the CDR3 is TGTGCCAGCTCACCACGTTACGGGACAGGAAATAACTATGGCTACACCTTC.

The chain combines TRBV11-3 with TRBJ2-1; no clear D. The V end lost 5 bases, the J end lost 3 bases, and 14 bases lay between the germline ends. The CDR3 is 15 residues long. Germline loops: CDR1 SGHNT, CDR2 YENEEA. CDR3 in amino acids: CASSPGTPGYNEQFF. The CDR3 DNA reads TGTGCCAGCAGCCCCGGAACCCCAGGCTACAATGAGCAGTTCTTC.

Only a few counts were recorded for this clone. This chain links TRBV7-3 with TRBJ1-1; D gene unclear. V lost 7 bases and J lost 1, with 16 bases in between. The CDR3 spans 15 residues. Germline lookup yields CDR1 SGHTA and CDR2 FQGTGA. This CDR3 is CASKEDPVGNTEAFF. CDR3 DNA: TGTGCCAGCAAGGAGGACCCAGTCGGGAACACTGAAGCTTTCTTT.

The chain has TRBV29-1 and TRBJ1-2; a possible D gene is TRBD1 (6 bases). The germline V and J ends were trimmed by 5 bases and 1 base, with 17 bases remaining between them. Per germline, CDR1 SQVTM and CDR2 ANQGSEA. This CDR3 contains 15 residues. Here the CDR3 reads CSVPGHRTDNYGYTF. Here the CDR3 DNA reads TGCAGCGTTCCGGGCCACAGGACAGATAACTATGGCTACACCTTC.

V and J are TRBV5-8 and TRBJ1-2; no clear D gene. Trimming took off 4 bases at V and 8 bases at J, with 12 bases between the two ends. The germline CDR1 and CDR2 sequences are SGHTS and YDEGEE. The CDR3 extends over 12 amino acids. The CDR3 DNA is TGTGCCAGCAGCCCCATCGGGATCGGCTACACCTTC. It yields the protein CASSPIGIGYTF.

The chain has TRBV6-5 and TRBJ2-6; D is unresolved. Trimming cost V 6 bases and J 0 bases, with 6 bases left between them. Looked up from germline, CDR1 is MNHEY and CDR2 is SVGAGI. The CDR3 runs 14 residues. CDR3 sequence reads: CASRSGSGANVLTF. DNA for the CDR3: TGTGCCAGCAGATCAGGCTCTGGGGCCAACGTCCTGACTTTC.

The V and J genes are TRBV7-8 and TRBJ2-1, with 11 bases identical to TRBD2. Germline values: CDR1 SGHVS, CDR2 FQNEAQ. Germline trimming cut 6 bases from V and 12 bases from J; bases unmatched to any gene: 10. The CDR3 is 14 residues long. Written as DNA, the CDR3 is TGTGCCAGCAGACCCGGGACTAGCGGAGGAGGGCAGTTCTTC. It is translated as CASRPGTSGGGQFF.

V gene TRBV27 combines with J gene TRBJ2-1; 11 bases agree with TRBD2. Germline V lookup: CDR1 MNHEY, CDR2 SMNVEV (reference sequence). CDR3 length: 16 amino acids. V was clipped by 9 bases and J by 7 bases; unmatched bases: 14. The CDR3: CARQGISGRALNEQFF. The CDR3 region has the DNA TGTGCCAGACAGGGTATTAGCGGGAGGGCCTTGAATGAGCAGTTCTTC.

The rearrangement uses TRBV14 and TRBJ1-2; D unresolved. Per the germline V gene, CDR1 is SGHDN and CDR2 is FVKESK. V was cut by 3 bases and J by 4 bases, with 6 bases left in between. The CDR3 consists of 12 residues. The DNA of the CDR3 is TGTGCCAGCAGCCATACGGTCTATGGCTACACCTTC. Its protein is CASSHTVYGYTF. Looking up the rest from reference TRBV14 and TRBJ1-2 gives the full variable domain: EAGVTQFPSHSVIEKGQTVTLRCDPISGHDNLYWYRRVMGKEIKFLLHFVKESKQDESGMPNNRFLAERTGGTYSTLKVQPAELEDSGVYFCASSHTVYGYTFGSGTRLTVV.

This chain links TRBV7-2 with TRBJ1-1; perhaps TRBD1 as D (5 bases). Germline V CDR1 and CDR2: SGHTA, FQGNSA. Between the trimmed V and J ends, which lost 0 bases and 0 bases, there was a span of 17 bases. The CDR3 is 18 amino acids. CDR3 sequence: CASSLAQGHGAMNTEAFF. The CDR3 DNA reads TGTGCCAGCAGCTTAGCGCAGGGCCATGGGGCTATGAACACTGAAGCTTTCTTT.

The chain joins TRBV5-1 to TRBJ1-4; 7 positions agree with TRBD1. V shed 6 bases and J 8 bases; nucleotides not matched to a gene: 10. CDR3 length: 14 amino acids. Germline CDR1 SGHRS, CDR2 YFSETQ. CDR3 amino acids: CASKSETGQEKLFF. CDR3 DNA sequence: TGCGCCAGCAAATCCGAGACAGGGCAGGAAAAACTGTTTTTT.

This clone has only one observation. The chain couples TRBV4-1 to TRBJ1-4; 7 bases are a match to TRBD1. V shed 4 bases, J shed 4 bases, and the junction held 9 bases outside the gene matches. Germline V gene data show CDR1 as MGHRA and CDR2 as YSYEKL. The CDR3 spans 16 residues. The CDR3 DNA reads as TGCGCCAGCAGCCCTCTCCCGGGACAGAGTAATGAAAAACTGTTTTTT. Encoded protein: CASSPLPGQSNEKLFF.

The V gene is TRBV7-2, the J gene TRBJ2-1, with 14 bases matching TRBD2. Losses at the gene ends were 3 bases for V and 7 bases for J; bases not matched to a gene: 5. The CDR3 is 16 residues long. CDR1 and CDR2 from the germline V gene are SGHTA and FQGNSA. The CDR3 sequence: CASSFRRTSGGNEQFF. Written as DNA, the CDR3 is TGTGCCAGCAGCTTCCGGAGGACTAGCGGGGGGAATGAGCAGTTCTTC.

Only one count was recorded for this clone. The chain carries TRBV6-6 and TRBJ2-6, with D possibly matching TRBD2 (5 bases). V lost 2 bases, J lost 0 bases, and 8 bases lay in between. Germline lookup yields CDR1 MNHNY and CDR2 SVGAGI (reference sequence). The CDR3 contains 16 residues. The CDR3 spells CASSYVGVSGANVLTF. CDR3 coding DNA: TGTGCCAGCAGTTACGTCGGGGTCTCTGGGGCCAACGTCCTGACTTTC.

The chain carries TRBV14 and TRBJ1-1; D is undetermined. The CDR3 has 13 residues. Germline loops: CDR1 SGHDN, CDR2 FVKESK. Trimming took 3 bases from V and 0 from J, leaving 5 bases between them. CDR3 residues: CASSHLLNTEAFF. The CDR3, as DNA: TGTGCCAGCAGCCATCTCCTGAACACTGAAGCTTTCTTT.

In this sample, this clone turned up once. V gene TRBV19 combines with J gene TRBJ1-3; D might be TRBD1 (5 bases). CDR3 length equals 18 residues. V lost 3 bases and J 1 base, leaving 19 bases between the germline ends. Per germline, CDR1 LNHDA and CDR2 SQIVND (reference sequence). CDR3 region: CASSIGVAVSGSGNTIYF. DNA for the CDR3: TGTGCCAGTAGTATTGGGGTCGCAGTATCAGGGTCTGGAAACACCATATATTTT. Supplemented by reference TRBV19 and TRBJ1-3, the full variable domain reads DGGITQSPKYLFRKEGQNVTLSCEQNLNHDAMYWYRQDPGQGLRLIYYSQIVNDFQKGDIAEGYSVSREKKESFPLTVTSAQKNPTAFYLCASSIGVAVSGSGNTIYFGEGSWLTVV.

The chain is built from TRBV30 and TRBJ2-7; D gene unclear. Trimming left V 3 bases short and J 3 bases short, with 9 bases between. Germline CDR1 reads GTSNPN; CDR2 reads SVGIG (reference sequence). The CDR3 has 12 amino acids. CDR3 sequence (DNA): TGTGCCTGGAGGATTGGCCTCTACGAGCAGTACTTC. It codes for CAWRIGLYEQYF. The whole variable domain, remainder taken from reference TRBV30 and TRBJ2-7, is SQTIHQWPATLVQPVGSPLSLECTVEGTSNPNLYWYRQAAGRGLQLLFYSVGIGQISSEVPQNLSASRPQDRQFILSSKKLLLSDSGFYLCAWRIGLYEQYFGPGTRLTVT.

This clone came up once. The V and J genes are TRBV7-9 and TRBJ2-3; 10 nucleotides match TRBD2. Germline lookup yields CDR1 SEHNR and CDR2 FQNEAQ (reference sequence). The CDR3 extends over 16 amino acids. V was clipped by 5 bases and J by 5 bases; unmatched bases: 10. The CDR3 sequence: CASSRTAGGPVDTQYF. The CDR3 DNA follows: TGTGCCAGCAGCCGAACAGCGGGAGGGCCGGTAGATACGCAGTATTTT.

The chain joins TRBV28 to TRBJ1-3, with D possibly being TRBD1 (5 bases). With 3 bases removed from V and 6 bases from J, the gap between germline ends came to 15 bases. This CDR3 is built from 15 residues. The germline CDR1 and CDR2 sequences are MDHEN and SYDVKM. CDR3 region: CASSFLARVENTIYF. Written as DNA, the CDR3 is TGTGCCAGCAGTTTTTTGGCCAGGGTAGAAAACACCATATATTTT.

The chain links TRBV7-9 to TRBJ2-7, with D uncertain. CDR3 length: 11 amino acids. V dropped 7 bases and J dropped 2 bases, with 6 bases sitting between them. Germline-derived CDR1 and CDR2 are SEHNR and FQNEAQ (reference sequence). CDR3 sequence: CASTSTYEQYF. CDR3 DNA sequence: TGTGCCAGCACCTCAACCTACGAGCAGTACTTC.

This chain links TRBV27 with TRBJ1-6; a weak D match, TRBD1 (5 bases). Deletions cut 3 bases from V and 6 bases from J, with 12 bases between. The CDR3 has 15 residues. Germline CDR1 reads MNHEY; CDR2 reads SMNVEV (reference sequence). The CDR3 sequence is CASSFRGRANSPLHF. As DNA, the CDR3 is TGTGCCAGCAGTTTTAGGGGCAGGGCTAATTCACCCCTCCACTTT.

The chain has TRBV11-2 and TRBJ2-1; D unresolved. Germline V CDR1 and CDR2: SGHAT, FQNNGV. This CDR3 is built from 15 residues. V lost 4 bases and J 0 bases, leaving 10 bases between the germline ends. DNA for the CDR3: TGTGCCAGCAGCTCCCTCAAGCGCTCCTACAATGAGCAGTTCTTC. The encoded protein is CASSSLKRSYNEQFF.

The rearrangement uses TRBV5-1 and TRBJ2-3, with TRBD1 matching 7 bases. After removal of 3 bases from V and 2 bases from J, the junction contained 3 bases not matched to a gene. The germline gives CDR1 SGHRS, CDR2 YFSETQ. CDR3 length equals 14 residues. The CDR3 here is CASSSGQVTDTQYF. In nucleotides, the CDR3 is TGCGCCAGCAGCTCCGGACAGGTCACAGATACGCAGTATTTT.

This clone appeared a single time. The rearrangement uses TRBV27 and TRBJ1-2; D ambiguous. Germline V gives CDR1 MNHEY, CDR2 SMNVEV (reference sequence). Trimming shortened V by 5 bases and J by 4 bases, and 14 bases separated the two germline ends. CDR3 length equals 14 residues. Here the CDR3 reads CASSQSGVAYGYTF. CDR3 sequence (DNA): TGTGCCAGCAGTCAGTCCGGAGTAGCCTATGGCTACACCTTC.

This clone was detected once. V gene TRBV7-9 combines with J gene TRBJ2-3; a possible D gene is TRBD1 (5 bases). V was pared by 5 bases and J by 4 bases, with 13 bases between. The CDR3 covers 14 residues. CDR1 SEHNR and CDR2 FQNEAQ come from the germline V gene (reference sequence). The CDR3 coding sequence is TGTGCCAGCAGCACACGCCAGGGCCCAGATACGCAGTATTTT. Translating it yields CASSTRQGPDTQYF.

This rearrangement joins TRBV4-1 to TRBJ1-2; 7 positions agree with TRBD1. CDR3 length: 16 residues. Per germline, CDR1 MGHRA and CDR2 YSYEKL. V trimming: 0 bases; J trimming: 8 bases; junction bases outside the gene matches: 12. The DNA for the CDR3 is TGCGCCAGCAGCCAAGATCCCGGACAGGCGGCGCGAGGCTACACCTTC. Translating it yields CASSQDPGQAARGYTF.

The chain has TRBV28 and TRBJ2-7; TRBD2 aligns across 13 bases. Trimming removed 4 bases from V and 4 bases from J; junction bases left unmatched: 13. The CDR3 extends over 18 amino acids. Germline lookup yields CDR1 MDHEN and CDR2 SYDVKM. As DNA, the CDR3 is TGTGCCAGCAGTTCCCCTTCGACAGGGACTAGCGGGACTTACGAGCAGTACTTC. Translating gives CASSSPSTGTSGTYEQYF.

J is TRBJ1-4 and V is TRBV30, with a weak D call TRBD1 (5 bases). This CDR3 comprises 12 residues. V was clipped by 0 bases and J by 8 bases, with 7 bases between them. Germline loops: CDR1 GTSNPN, CDR2 SVGIG (reference sequence). This chain's CDR3 is CAWSVRGEKLFF. For the CDR3, the DNA is TGTGCCTGGAGTGTCCGGGGGGAAAAACTGTTTTTT.

The rearrangement joins TRBV6-5 to TRBJ2-5; no reliable D call. The germline CDR1 and CDR2 sequences are MNHEY and SVGAGI. V was trimmed by 4 bases and J by 14 bases, leaving 14 bases between them. The CDR3 is made up of 11 amino acids. CDR3 nucleotide sequence: TGTGCCAGCAGTTCCGGCCACTATTCTTACTTC. Protein product: CASSSGHYSYF.

This sequence joins TRBV19 and TRBJ1-4; D is possibly TRBD1 (6 bases). CDR3 size: 16 residues. CDR1 is LNHDA and CDR2 is SQIVND in the germline V gene (reference sequence). V lost 3 bases to trimming and J lost 8 bases, with 19 bases between them. CDR3 sequence (DNA): TGTGCCAGTAGTATTACGGGGGGCACCGTTGGGGAAAAACTGTTTTTT. Residues: CASSITGGTVGEKLFF.

This chain joins TRBV2 and TRBJ2-7; TRBD1 matches 7 bases. The CDR3 contains 14 residues. The germline V gene has CDR1 SNHLY and CDR2 FYNNEI. J gave up 4 bases and V 6 bases, and 9 bases lay outside the gene matches. The chain's CDR3 is CASSLQGQGYEQYF. The CDR3 coding sequence is TGTGCCAGCAGCTTACAGGGGCAGGGATACGAGCAGTACTTC.